This T cell receptor beta chain was recorded in a study of T-cell memory formation after mild COVID-19 (dated by TCRdb to the early 2020s). General notes on the study: Most TCR sequence clusters were specific to one of the two donors. T-cell clones expanding and contracting after mild COVID-19 in a couple of donors were tracked by longitudinal TCRalpha and TCRbeta repertoire sequencing. The cohort was made up of two young adult volunteers, one female and one male, who were previously healthy.

This clonotype was detected a few times. Its antigen is still unknown. Within one base of it there is no much larger clone, and no base qualities were kept. Ficoll-Paque density gradient centrifugation was the method used to isolate PBMCs. TCRdb names Illumina NovaSeq 6000 as the instrument used. Using 5'RACE with constant-segment primers, TCRalpha and TCRbeta cDNA libraries were constructed, with sample barcodes and unique molecular identifiers added in the process. Trizol reagent was used to extract RNA from every sample. Amplification of the libraries took two PCR steps, and the second step added a second sample barcode plus Illumina TruSeq adapters. Sequencing of libraries was performed on an Illumina NovaSeq with 2 x 150 bp paired-end reads. The original pipeline was this. Reads were demultiplexed and collapsed into UMI-guided consensus sequences with migec v1.2.7. Using mixcr v2.1.11, the UMI consensuses were aligned to TRA and TRB V and J templates and assembled into clonotypes. Expanded or contracted clonotypes were those called significant by both edgeR and NoisET, with noise models trained on biological replicates. For edgeR calls, the thresholds were a false discovery rate-adjusted p below 0.01 and a log2 fold-change of 1. As an exploratory analysis of dynamics, max-normalized trajectories of the 1000 most abundant clonotypes were examined by PCA with hierarchical clustering. Separately sequenced CD4+ and CD8+ repertoires were used to assign a CD4 or CD8 phenotype to each responding clone. Starting from the raw public reads, TCRdb applied fastp trimming at Q25, assembled clones with MiXCR and retained in-frame beta chains. Under each unique CDR3 protein, matching rows form one entry showing the most common genes and DNA. Clone size and V and J calls follow TCRdb, not the original study. The sample table lists around 420,000 distinct CDR3 sequences, about 24% of them with a count of one. The ten largest clonotypes hold around 9.5% of the sample.

Broader findings and caveats from the paper: Only a couple of mild cases were covered in the study, and larger cohorts including severe cases with pre-infection samples were considered necessary. Contracting CD4+ clones appeared mostly in the CM and EM memory subsets, whereas CD8+ clones were enriched in EMRA. Whether the second-wave clones peaking on day 37 were SARS-CoV-2 specific was not confirmed. Some responding clones were found in pre-infection memory, which suggests that pre-existing cross-reactive memory T cells took part in the SARS-CoV-2 response. From day 15 to 85, contracting clones showed balanced CD4/CD8 phenotypes, whereas a second wave of clones that expanded from day 15 to 37 leaned towards CD4+.

The CDR3 numbers 14 residues from cysteine through phenylalanine. The retained sequence is limited to the CDR3, 42 bases, with the frame set at the first base. Looking up the germline V gene (reference sequence) yields CDR1 SEHNR and CDR2 FQNEAQ. V lost 5 bases and J lost 5 bases, and the count of bases not matched to a germline gene is 7. Sequenced input: PBMCs or a T cell subset sorted from them (not recorded which). The receptor was isolated from an adult woman who had mild COVID-19 (a few samples of this study predate the infection). The sample titles of this study are shuffled in the database, so cell type and time point are left out; the donor was told from shared clones. Recombination joined TRBV7-9 with TRBJ2-5, with 8 bases aligning to TRBD1. The CDR3 amino acid sequence is: CASSHRQGWETQYF. The DNA reads TGTGCCAGCAGCCATCGACAGGGGTGGGAGACCCAGTACTTC. The full variable domain, completed from the reference TRBV7-9 and TRBJ2-5 proteins outside the CDR3, reads DTGVSQNPRHKITKRGQNVTFRCDPISEHNRLYWYRQTLGQGPEFLTYFQNEAQLEKSRLLSDRFSAERPKGSFSTLEIQRTEQGDSAMYLCASSHRQGWETQYFGPGTRLLVL.